This TCR beta chain was identified in a study of early T cells in non-severe SARS-CoV-2 infection. In the study overall: The input, bulk RNA from unsorted whole blood, was sequenced, and chains were unpaired.

This clonotype was counted ten times or more. Its specificity is unknown. Study-level findings and limits: Matching against VDJdb likely underestimated virus-specific expansions, favoring anti-spike CD8.

After removal of 4 bases from V and 6 bases from J, the junction contained 4 bases not matched to a gene. The CDR3 consists of 15 residues. In the library, individual cDNA molecules carried attached unique molecular identifiers. From the 5' RACE reads, TCRdb called clonotypes with MiXCR, one entry per CDR3 protein. Of about 25,000 distinct CDR3 sequences listed, 4% to 5.5% are singletons. The sequencing input was whole blood. This chain links TRBV12-3 or TRBV12-4 with TRBJ2-2; 11 bases map to TRBD2. The origin of this receptor is an adult who was a healthcare worker with PCR-confirmed SARS-CoV-2 infection or an uninfected control (not recorded which). As DNA, the CDR3 is TGTGCCAGCAGTTCCGGGACTAGCGGTCCCGGGGAGCTGTTTTTT. Its protein product is CASSSGTSGPGELFF.